This passage covers 20 T cell receptor beta chains from one sample sequenced in a study of blood T cell repertoires in COVID-19. The repertoire was sequenced with immunoSEQ multiplex PCR; TCRdb's copy has only in-frame clones and lacks some. Of over 90,000 clones detected, about four fifths appear once; the ten largest clones hold about 10%. The sequenced material came from peripheral blood. The source of these receptors is a man in his forties with active or convalescent COVID-19.

This clone came up once. The chain combines TRBV9 with TRBJ1-1, with a possible D match to TRBD1 (5 bases). V was pared by 3 bases and J by 0 bases, with 24 bases between. The CDR3 loop spans 19 amino acids. Germline V gene sequence: CDR1 SGDLS, CDR2 YYNGEE. This CDR3 reads CASSAEILGGVGMNTEAFF. The CDR3 DNA reads TGTGCCAGCAGCGCCGAGATCTTGGGAGGGGTGGGGATGAACACTGAAGCTTTCTTT.

The rearrangement uses TRBV3-1 (or the pseudogene TRBV3-2) and TRBJ1-3, with no clear D. Trimming removed 1 base at V and 4 bases at J, with 5 bases between. This CDR3 region has 13 residues. Germline CDR1 LGHDT, CDR2 YNNKEL (reference sequence). The CDR3 loop is CASSQASGNTIYF. In DNA, the CDR3 is TGTGCCAGCAGCCAAGCCTCGGGAAACACCATATATTTT.

The chain recombines TRBV11-2 with TRBJ2-7; D might be TRBD2 (7 bases). V lost 2 bases to trimming and J lost 4 bases, with 15 bases between them. Germline V gene data show CDR1 as SGHAT and CDR2 as FQNNGV. The CDR3 sequence is 15 residues long. CDR3 in amino acids: CASSLQVGGPYEQYF. The CDR3 DNA reads TGTGCCAGCAGCTTACAAGTCGGGGGGCCATACGAGCAGTACTTC. Full variable domain (rest looked up from reference TRBV11-2 and TRBJ2-7): EAGVAQSPRYKIIEKRQSVAFWCNPISGHATLYWYQQILGQGPKLLIQFQNNGVVDDSQLPKDRFSAERLKGVDSTLKIQPAKLEDSAVYLCASSLQVGGPYEQYFGPGTRLTVT.

This sequence joins TRBV10-3 and TRBJ2-7; 8 bases fit TRBD1. The V gene end was trimmed by 2 bases and the J gene end by 0 bases; junction bases not matched to a gene: 6. The CDR3 has 16 residues. Germline CDR1 ENHRY, CDR2 SYGVKD. CDR3 sequence (DNA): TGTGCCATCAGTGAGCCTGGACAGGGTTCCTCCTACGAGCAGTACTTC. As protein: CAISEPGQGSSYEQYF.

In this sample, this clone turned up once. The V and J genes are TRBV10-3 and TRBJ1-1, with 7 bases fitting TRBD1. Germline trimming cut 7 bases from V and 3 bases from J; bases unmatched to any gene: 8. This CDR3 has 14 amino acids. Germline V gene lookup returns CDR1 ENHRY and CDR2 SYGVKD. The CDR3 is CAIKRQGRDTEAFF. CDR3 in DNA: TGTGCCATCAAAAGACAGGGTAGGGACACTGAAGCTTTCTTT.

This clone has a single count. This chain uses TRBV5-1 with TRBJ1-2; unclear D gene. Germline loops: CDR1 SGHRS, CDR2 YFSETQ. The CDR3 loop spans 14 amino acids. V was pared by 0 bases and J by 3 bases, with 9 bases between. The DNA of the CDR3 is TGCGCCAGCAGCTTGGGCCCCGAGGACTATGGCTACACCTTC. It is translated as CASSLGPEDYGYTF.

The chain combines TRBV29-1 with TRBJ2-3; D perhaps matches TRBD1 (6 bases). The CDR3 sequence is 14 residues long. Trimming left V 7 bases short and J 4 bases short, with 18 bases between. CDR1 SQVTM and CDR2 ANQGSEA come from the germline V gene. The CDR3 loop reads CSALLAGAPDTQYF. CDR3 in DNA: TGCAGCGCCTTACTGGCAGGGGCCCCAGATACGCAGTATTTT.

The chain combines TRBV30 with TRBJ1-1; 8 bases align to TRBD1. Germline loops: CDR1 GTSNPN, CDR2 SVGIG (reference sequence). V shed 4 bases, J shed 7 bases, and the junction held 11 bases outside the gene matches. The CDR3 has 14 residues. The CDR3 region is CAWTFPGTGFEAFF. CDR3 DNA sequence: TGTGCCTGGACCTTCCCAGGGACAGGATTTGAAGCTTTCTTT.

The V and J genes are TRBV10-3 and TRBJ1-5; 8 bases line up with TRBD1. The CDR3 contains 15 residues. Germline V gene data show CDR1 as ENHRY and CDR2 as SYGVKD. The V gene end was trimmed by 8 bases and the J gene end by 2 bases; junction bases not matched to a gene: 8. The CDR3 region is CAIAQGAVGNQPQHF. The CDR3 DNA reads as TGTGCCATCGCTCAGGGGGCGGTTGGCAATCAGCCCCAGCATTTT.

The chain carries TRBV28 and TRBJ1-5; D remains ambiguous. The V gene's germline CDR1 is MDHEN and CDR2 SYDVKM. V lost 6 bases to trimming and J lost 0 bases, with 15 bases between them. The CDR3 runs to 16 residues. The CDR3 loop reads CASSVLLRGSNQPQHF. CDR3 coding DNA: TGTGCCAGCAGCGTCCTTCTCCGGGGTAGCAATCAGCCCCAGCATTTT.

The chain has TRBV21-1 and TRBJ1-1. TRBV21-1 is designated a pseudogene. The CDR3 runs 14 residues. The CDR3 coding sequence is TGTGCCAGCAGCAAACAGAGGGAGAACACTGAAGCTTTCTTT. Its protein product is CASSKQRENTEAFF.

The genes are TRBV5-1 and TRBJ1-6, with 11 bases identical to TRBD1. V shed 4 bases and J 8 bases; nucleotides not matched to a gene: 5. The germline gives CDR1 SGHRS, CDR2 YFSETQ. CDR3 length: 15 amino acids. The CDR3 here is CASSRTGGGDSPLHF. The DNA of the CDR3 is TGCGCCAGCAGCAGGACAGGGGGCGGGGATTCACCCCTCCACTTT.

This rearrangement joins TRBV25-1 to TRBJ2-3; D gene unclear. The length of the CDR3 is 13 residues. Trimming stripped 7 bases from V and 2 bases from J, with 10 bases between. Germline V lookup: CDR1 MGHDK, CDR2 SYGVNS. The CDR3 reads CASMMVDTDTQYF. CDR3 DNA sequence: TGTGCCAGCATGATGGTAGACACAGATACGCAGTATTTT.

The V gene is TRBV18, the J gene TRBJ2-5; TRBD2 aligns across 15 bases. Germline assignment: CDR1 KGHSH and CDR2 LQKENI. This CDR3 region has 15 residues. With V trimmed by 6 bases and J by 5 bases, 4 bases remained unmatched. The CDR3 reads CASSGTSGGRETQYF. The CDR3 DNA reads as TGTGCCAGCTCCGGGACTAGCGGGGGGCGTGAGACCCAGTACTTC.

V gene TRBV7-2 combines with J gene TRBJ2-7, with 10 bases aligning to TRBD2. Germline CDR1 SGHTA, CDR2 FQGNSA. The CDR3 has 15 amino acids. The V segment lost 3 bases and the J segment 2 bases; nucleotides outside the gene matches: 4. CDR3 region: CASSFGSGGAYEQYF. In DNA, the CDR3 is TGTGCCAGCAGCTTCGGCAGCGGGGGGGCCTACGAGCAGTACTTC. Full variable domain (rest looked up from reference TRBV7-2 and TRBJ2-7): GAGVSQSPSNKVTEKGKDVELRCDPISGHTALYWYRQSLGQGLEFLIYFQGNSAPDKSGLPSDRFSAERTGGSVSTLTIQRTQQEDSAVYLCASSFGSGGAYEQYFGPGTRLTVT.

The rearrangement joins TRBV27 to TRBJ2-3; perhaps TRBD2 as D (5 bases). CDR1 is MNHEY and CDR2 is SMNVEV in the germline V gene (reference sequence). The CDR3 runs to 13 residues. Trimming removed 3 bases at V and 6 bases at J, with 10 bases between. In DNA form, the CDR3 reads TGTGCCAGCAGTTTCCCGGGGAAGGATACGCAGTATTTT. Residues: CASSFPGKDTQYF.

The gene calls are TRBV6-5 and TRBJ2-7; 8 bases are a match to TRBD1. This CDR3 region has 11 residues. V lost 10 bases, J lost 7 bases, and 6 bases stayed unmatched. In germline, CDR1 is MNHEY, CDR2 SVGAGI. This chain's CDR3 is CATQGAVEQYF. The DNA of the CDR3 is TGTGCCACCCAGGGGGCGGTGGAGCAGTACTTC.

The J gene is TRBJ2-7, the V gene TRBV18; D is possibly TRBD1 (7 bases). Trimming shortened V by 6 bases and J by 2 bases, and 26 bases separated the two germline ends. This CDR3 has 18 amino acids. Per the germline V gene, CDR1 is KGHSH and CDR2 is LQKENI. The CDR3 loop is CASSREGGGVRLAYEQYF. CDR3 DNA sequence: TGTGCCAGCTCCCGTGAAGGAGGGGGCGTAAGATTGGCCTACGAGCAGTACTTC. The entire variable domain, with the rest obtained from reference TRBV18 and TRBJ2-7, is as follows: NAGVMQNPRHLVRRRGQEARLRCSPMKGHSHVYWYRQLPEEGLKFMVYLQKENIIDESGMPKERFSAEFPKEGPSILRIQQVVRGDSAAYFCASSREGGGVRLAYEQYFGPGTRLTVT.

CDR3 in amino acids: CASSFGSGNTIYF. The CDR3 nucleotides read TGTGCCAGCAGTTTCGGCTCTGGAAACACCATATATTTT. The chain joins TRBV28 to TRBJ1-3; no reliable D call. The CDR3 covers 13 residues. Germline CDR1 reads MDHEN; CDR2 reads SYDVKM. V was trimmed by 3 bases and J by 0 bases, leaving 3 bases between them. The variable domain in full, with the rest retrieved from reference TRBV28 and TRBJ1-3, is DVKVTQSSRYLVKRTGEKVFLECVQDMDHENMFWYRQDPGLGLRLIYFSYDVKMKEKGDIPEGYSVSREKKERFSLILESASTNQTSMYLCASSFGSGNTIYFGEGSWLTVV.

The table lists this clone with a count of one. The rearrangement uses TRBV19 and TRBJ1-6; 9 nucleotides agree with TRBD1. The V and J ends lost 6 bases and 8 bases, in that order; junction bases with no gene match: 5. The CDR3 has 14 residues. Germline V gene lookup returns CDR1 LNHDA and CDR2 SQIVND (reference sequence). The CDR3 protein is CASSPGQGYSPLHF. CDR3 DNA: TGTGCCAGTAGCCCGGGACAGGGTTATTCACCCCTCCACTTT.